This TCR beta chain was observed in a study of TIL therapy for anti-PD-1-resistant metastatic lung cancer. The immunoSEQ assay was v3. Profiled with immunoSEQ multiplex PCR; TCRdb holds only in-frame clones, not every one. The sample gives 45,000 to 50,000 clones, around 64% of which show up once; 5.5% to 6% is in the top ten. Time point noted: pre-treatment sample, taken before nivolumab and TIL therapy. Pleural nodules or supraclavicular lymph nodes made up most of the excised metastases sampled. The V gene end was trimmed by 2 bases and the J gene end by 5 bases; junction bases not matched to a gene: 4. The CDR3 is 14 residues long. Looked up from germline, CDR1 is GTSNPN and CDR2 is SVGIG (reference sequence).

The source material was tumor tissue, sampled at baseline. The chain combines TRBV30 with TRBJ2-2; 8 nucleotides match TRBD1. The receptor was derived from a person aged 25-80 years with non-small cell lung cancer. CDR3 nucleotides: TGTGCCTGGAGTCGAACAGGGGGTACCGGGGAGCTGTTTTTT. This sequence encodes CAWSRTGGTGELFF.